This TCR beta chain was sequenced during a study of cytomegalovirus exposure and HLA in healthy donors. The study, taken as a whole, reports: It was 160 or so TCR beta chains that were listed as cytomegalovirus-associated. There were some public TCRs occurring in many donors, but most TCR sequences were rare.

The CDR3 runs to 15 residues. Deletions cut 6 bases from V and 2 bases from J, with 13 bases between. Germline V gene lookup returns CDR1 MDHEN and CDR2 SYDVKM. On this clone: The antigen is undetermined.

TCRdb's table, derived via immunoSEQ multiplex PCR, lists solely in-frame clones and lacks some. This table has about 63,000 clones, more than 80% appearing once. This sequence joins TRBV28 and TRBJ2-2; the D gene is possibly TRBD1 (7 bases). The sequenced sample consisted of PBMCs. This TCR came from a woman between 18 and 29 years old in good health and CMV-seronegative. The CDR3 bases are TGTGCCAGCAGCCGCGGGACAGCCAACACCGGGGAGCTGTTTTTT. Protein sequence: CASSRGTANTGELFF.